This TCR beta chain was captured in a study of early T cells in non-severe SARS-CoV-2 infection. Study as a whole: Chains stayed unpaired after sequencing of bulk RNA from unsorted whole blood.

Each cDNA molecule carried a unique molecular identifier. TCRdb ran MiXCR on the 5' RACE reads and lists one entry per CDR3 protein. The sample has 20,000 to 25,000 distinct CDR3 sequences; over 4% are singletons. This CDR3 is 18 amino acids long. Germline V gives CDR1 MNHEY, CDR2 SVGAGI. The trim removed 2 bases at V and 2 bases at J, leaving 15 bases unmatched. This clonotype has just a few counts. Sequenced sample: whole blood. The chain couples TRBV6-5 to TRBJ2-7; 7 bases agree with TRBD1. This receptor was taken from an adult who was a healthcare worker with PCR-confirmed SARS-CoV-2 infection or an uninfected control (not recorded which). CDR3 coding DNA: TGTGCCAGCAGTTACCGGGCCACGGGGCAGGGGGTACCCTACGAGCAGTACTTC. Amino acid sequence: CASSYRATGQGVPYEQYF.